The 32 T cell receptor beta chains presented below share a single source sample, sequenced in a study of T cell responses to AZD1222 COVID-19 vaccine. Data came from immunoSEQ multiplex PCR; TCRdb stores just in-frame clones and leaves some out. The repertoire has around 170,000 clones, 92% of them found once; the top ten carry less than 2.5%. Sequenced here: peripheral blood, sampled 28 days after the second AZD1222 dose. The receptor set was obtained from an adult who received the AZD1222 COVID-19 vaccine.

The CDR3 DNA sequence: TGTGCCAGCAGAGGGGTCCAAGAGACCCAGTACTTC. This sequence encodes CASRGVQETQYF. The chain combines TRBV5-4 with TRBJ2-5; tentative D call: TRBD1 (5 bases). The V gene's germline CDR1 is SGHNT and CDR2 YYREEE (reference sequence). The CDR3 covers 12 residues. V was clipped by 5 bases and J by 1 base, with 6 bases between them.

The count of this clone is one. The chain employs TRBV28 and TRBJ2-1; 9 positions match TRBD2. CDR1 is MDHEN, CDR2 SYDVKM, per germline. The V gene end was trimmed by 7 bases and the J gene end by 9 bases; junction bases not matched to a gene: 10. This CDR3 region has 14 residues. The CDR3 region is CASIPPGLASEQFF. CDR3 sequence (DNA): TGTGCCAGCATTCCGCCGGGACTAGCCTCTGAGCAGTTCTTC.

This chain uses TRBV21-1 with TRBJ1-2; TRBD1 is taken as the D call from the table, unchecked against the DNA. TRBV21-1 is noted as a pseudogene. This CDR3 is 14 amino acids long. The CDR3 is CASSTRTGAYGYTF. CDR3 nucleotide sequence: TGTGCCAGCAGCACTCGGACAGGGGCATATGGCTACACCTTC.

This clone was detected a few times. The CDR3 reads CASTDKQGGNTEAFF. The CDR3 DNA follows: TGTGCCAGTACCGATAAACAGGGAGGGAACACTGAAGCTTTCTTT. The rearrangement links TRBV19 to TRBJ1-1, with D possibly being TRBD1 (6 bases). The CDR3 spans 15 residues. Germline V lookup: CDR1 LNHDA, CDR2 SQIVND (reference sequence). Trimming removed 7 bases at V and 1 base at J, with 16 bases between.

Of note for this clone: This CDR3 is also generated by other DNA sequences in the sample. This chain links TRBV9 with TRBJ1-5; no reliable D call. The CDR3 is 14 amino acids. Germline V gene sequence: CDR1 SGDLS, CDR2 YYNGEE. V dropped 2 bases and J dropped 1 base, with 7 bases sitting between them. CDR3 nucleotide sequence: TGTGCCAGCAGCGTCTCGTCAAGCAATCAGCCCCAGCATTTT. Amino acids: CASSVSSSNQPQHF.

V gene TRBV2 combines with J gene TRBJ1-5; the D gene is possibly TRBD1 (5 bases). The CDR3 loop spans 13 amino acids. V lost 9 bases to trimming and J lost 3 bases, with 12 bases between them. Germline loops: CDR1 SNHLY, CDR2 FYNNEI. CDR3 in amino acids: CASRQSINQPQHF. CDR3 DNA: TGTGCCAGTAGACAGAGTATCAATCAGCCCCAGCATTTT.

This clone was seen a single time. The V and J genes are TRBV11-2 and TRBJ1-5; D is uncertain. Germline V gives CDR1 SGHAT, CDR2 FQNNGV. This CDR3 contains 14 residues. Trimming took 0 bases from V and 3 from J, leaving 6 bases between them. This chain's CDR3 is CASSLDRLNQPQHF. The CDR3 nucleotides read TGTGCCAGCAGCTTAGACAGACTCAATCAGCCCCAGCATTTT.

The chain couples TRBV11-3 to TRBJ1-5, with 8 bases lining up with TRBD1. V lost 5 bases and J lost 0; bases outside the gene matches: 6. This CDR3 contains 16 residues. Germline CDR1 SGHNT, CDR2 YENEEA. The CDR3 DNA follows: TGTGCCAGCAGCCAGCAGGGGGCCCTTAGCAATCAGCCCCAGCATTTT. Protein sequence: CASSQQGALSNQPQHF.

The chain links TRBV28 to TRBJ2-2; possible D gene TRBD2, 5 bases. The germline V gene has CDR1 MDHEN and CDR2 SYDVKM. The CDR3 extends over 17 amino acids. Between the trimmed V and J ends, which lost 3 bases and 0 bases, there was a span of 14 bases. The CDR3, as DNA: TGTGCCAGCAGTTTCCCCCGGGGTTCTTCGAACACCGGGGAGCTGTTTTTT. It is translated as CASSFPRGSSNTGELFF. The variable domain in full, completed from reference TRBV28 and TRBJ2-2, reads DVKVTQSSRYLVKRTGEKVFLECVQDMDHENMFWYRQDPGLGLRLIYFSYDVKMKEKGDIPEGYSVSREKKERFSLILESASTNQTSMYLCASSFPRGSSNTGELFFGEGSRLTVL.

The genes are TRBV4-2 and TRBJ1-2; the D gene is possibly TRBD1 (5 bases). The CDR3 spans 17 residues. The V gene lost 4 bases and the J gene lost 7 bases, with 25 bases spanning the gap. CDR1 LGHNA and CDR2 YNFKEQ come from the germline V gene. The CDR3 DNA follows: TGTGCCAGCAGCCTCACATTACCGGGGCGAGGGGTAGGTGGCTACACCTTC. It yields the protein CASSLTLPGRGVGGYTF.

The J gene is TRBJ2-1, the V gene TRBV2, with 8 bases lining up with TRBD1. The junction had 5 bases not matched to a gene; V was cut back by 8 bases and J by 5 bases. This CDR3 spans 13 amino acids. Germline V lookup: CDR1 SNHLY, CDR2 FYNNEI. The CDR3 region has the DNA TGTGCCAGCGAACGGGACAGGAACAATGAGCAGTTCTTC. Residues: CASERDRNNEQFF.

The chain couples TRBV7-8 to TRBJ2-3; tentatively, D is TRBD1 or TRBD2 (5 bases each). The length of the CDR3 is 15 residues. V was clipped by 7 bases and J by 1 base, with 15 bases between them. Germline CDR1 and CDR2: SGHVS and FQNEAQ. The CDR3, as DNA: TGTGCCAGCACCATTGAGGGGATACGCACAGATACGCAGTATTTT. Protein sequence: CASTIEGIRTDTQYF.

In this sample, this clone turned up once. The chain links TRBV28 to TRBJ1-5; D not resolved. This CDR3 has 15 residues. Trimming left V 5 bases short and J 2 bases short, with 13 bases between. Per germline, CDR1 MDHEN and CDR2 SYDVKM. The CDR3 sequence is CASSTLLEGNQPQHF. The DNA for the CDR3 is TGTGCCAGCAGTACGCTTTTGGAAGGCAATCAGCCCCAGCATTTT.

The chain uses TRBV13 and TRBJ2-3; D unclear. This CDR3 is built from 14 residues. Trimming pared 0 bases from V and 5 bases from J, leaving 9 bases between. Germline assignment: CDR1 PRHDT and CDR2 FYEKMQ (reference sequence). The CDR3 loop is CASSLGLSGDTQYF. The CDR3 DNA is TGTGCCAGCAGCTTAGGATTAAGTGGAGATACGCAGTATTTT.

The chain combines TRBV27 with TRBJ1-1; perhaps TRBD1 as D (6 bases). V lost 11 bases, J lost 4 bases, and 17 bases lay in between. Germline assignment: CDR1 MNHEY and CDR2 SMNVEV (reference sequence). The CDR3 has 13 residues. CDR3 DNA sequence: TGTGCCCCCTGCCAGGGGTTTTGCACTGAAGCTTTCTTT. The encoded protein is CAPCQGFCTEAFF.

The V call is TRBV5-6, the J call TRBJ1-1; D might be TRBD1 (6 bases). The germline V gene encodes CDR1 SGHDT and CDR2 YYEEEE. V was trimmed by 4 bases and J by 5 bases, leaving 18 bases between them. There are 15 residues in the CDR3. CDR3 nucleotide sequence: TGTGCCAGCAGCGACGGGGGGCGCCTGAGGACTGAAGCTTTCTTT. It encodes CASSDGGRLRTEAFF.

The chain couples TRBV5-1 to TRBJ2-7; D tentatively reads TRBD1 or TRBD2 (5 bases each). The CDR3 runs 14 residues. From germline, CDR1 is SGHRS and CDR2 YFSETQ. Trimming removed 1 base at V and 2 bases at J, with 10 bases between. The DNA of the CDR3 is TGCGCCAGCAGCTTGAGGGACGATGCCTACGAGCAGTACTTC. It codes for CASSLRDDAYEQYF.

V and J are TRBV18 and TRBJ1-5; 9 bases are shared with TRBD1. Germline-derived CDR1 and CDR2 are KGHSH and LQKENI. The V gene end was trimmed by 5 bases and the J gene end by 6 bases; junction bases not matched to a gene: 5. The length of the CDR3 is 14 residues. The CDR3 is CASSVQGAGQPQHF. In DNA, the CDR3 is TGTGCCAGCTCAGTACAGGGGGCGGGTCAGCCCCAGCATTTT.

This clone appeared a single time. The rearrangement joins TRBV6-5 to TRBJ2-1; D call uncertain. Germline-derived CDR1 and CDR2 are MNHEY and SVGAGI. V lost 2 bases, J lost 9 bases, and 11 bases lay in between. This CDR3 has 13 residues. CDR3 protein: CASSYKAPGEQFF. The CDR3 DNA reads as TGTGCCAGCAGTTACAAGGCACCGGGTGAGCAGTTCTTC.

The V call is TRBV5-1, the J call TRBJ1-1, with 8 positions matching TRBD1. The ends lost 3 bases at V and 3 bases at J; junction bases unmatched: 7. The CDR3 has 15 amino acids. CDR1 and CDR2 (germline): SGHRS, YFSETQ. The CDR3 loop is CASSSPGTGHTEAFF. The CDR3 DNA reads TGCGCCAGCAGCTCTCCCGGGACAGGACACACTGAAGCTTTCTTT.

This rearrangement joins TRBV21-1 to TRBJ2-7. TRBV21-1 is designated a pseudogene. The CDR3 has 18 residues. This CDR3 is CASRKDSSIYLFSYEQYF. The CDR3 nucleotides are TGTGCCAGCAGAAAAGATTCGTCGATATACCTCTTTTCCTACGAGCAGTACTTC.

The chain has TRBV2 and TRBJ1-2; TRBD1 matches at 7 bases. The CDR3 is made up of 14 amino acids. Germline V gene data show CDR1 as SNHLY and CDR2 as FYNNEI. After removal of 7 bases from V and 9 bases from J, the junction contained 14 bases not matched to a gene. The CDR3 region has the DNA TGTGCCAGCACAGGGGGTTCGTGGGGTACGAGCTACACCTTC. Protein: CASTGGSWGTSYTF.

The J gene is TRBJ2-2, the V gene TRBV5-1, with TRBD2 matching over 10 bases. V lost 4 bases, J lost 1 base, and 4 bases stayed unmatched. Germline V CDR1 and CDR2: SGHRS, YFSETQ. There are 16 residues in the CDR3. The CDR3 coding sequence is TGCGCCAGCAGCCCCCGGACTAGCGGGAACACCGGGGAGCTGTTTTTT. Translated, it gives CASSPRTSGNTGELFF.

This clone was recorded once. The CDR3 DNA follows: TGTGCCAGCAGCTTGGGACAGTCGAGGTTCACAGATACGCAGTATTTT. Amino acid sequence: CASSLGQSRFTDTQYF. V and J are TRBV5-4 and TRBJ2-3, with a weak D call TRBD1 (5 bases). The ends were cut back, 0 bases at V and 2 bases at J, with 13 bases in the middle. Germline assignment: CDR1 SGHNT and CDR2 YYREEE (reference sequence). The CDR3 extends over 16 amino acids.

CDR3 sequence (DNA): TGCGCCAGCAGCCAAGATTTCAGTCGAGGACTAGCGGGGAACACAGATACGCAGTATTTT. Its translation is CASSQDFSRGLAGNTDTQYF. The chain combines TRBV4-1 with TRBJ2-3; TRBD2 agrees at 12 bases. Germline trimming cut 0 bases from V and 2 bases from J; bases unmatched to any gene: 12. Germline V gene sequence: CDR1 MGHRA, CDR2 YSYEKL. The CDR3 runs 20 residues.

V usage is TRBV3-1 (or the pseudogene TRBV3-2) and J usage is TRBJ2-2, with D possibly TRBD2 on 5 matching bases. The germline CDR1 and CDR2 sequences are LGHDT and YNNKEL (reference sequence). With 4 bases removed from V and 5 bases from J, the gap between germline ends came to 11 bases. There are 14 residues in the CDR3. CDR3: CASSLRGLTGELFF. CDR3 nucleotide sequence: TGTGCCAGCAGCCTCCGCGGGTTAACCGGGGAGCTGTTTTTT.

The chain recombines TRBV18 with TRBJ1-2; a weak D match, TRBD1 (5 bases). Germline lookup yields CDR1 KGHSH and CDR2 LQKENI. The CDR3 length is 13 residues. V lost 3 bases to trimming and J lost 3 bases, with 8 bases between them. The DNA for the CDR3 is TGTGCCAGCTCACCTACGGGGGACTATGGCTACACCTTC. This sequence encodes CASSPTGDYGYTF.

The chain's CDR3 is CATSRDPRAGGADTQYF. The CDR3 DNA reads as TGTGCCACCAGCAGAGATCCACGGGCAGGGGGCGCAGATACGCAGTATTTT. The chain has TRBV15 and TRBJ2-3; 8 nucleotides match TRBD1. The germline CDR1 and CDR2 sequences are LNHNV and YYDKDF (reference sequence). V shed 0 bases, J shed 4 bases, and the junction held 9 bases outside the gene matches. The CDR3 has 17 residues.

The chain combines TRBV7-9 with TRBJ2-2; D gene ambiguous. This CDR3 has 14 residues. Looked up from germline, CDR1 is SEHNR and CDR2 is FQNEAQ (reference sequence). Trimming cost V 5 bases and J 1 base, with 8 bases left between them. In nucleotides, the CDR3 is TGTGCCAGCAGCAGCCGAGAGAACACCGGGGAGCTGTTTTTT. Translating it yields CASSSRENTGELFF. The full variable domain, its missing parts supplied by reference TRBV7-9 and TRBJ2-2, is DTGVSQNPRHKITKRGQNVTFRCDPISEHNRLYWYRQTLGQGPEFLTYFQNEAQLEKSRLLSDRFSAERPKGSFSTLEIQRTEQGDSAMYLCASSSRENTGELFFGEGSRLTVL.

This chain links TRBV5-1 with TRBJ2-7; 8 bases fit TRBD1. Germline V gene data show CDR1 as SGHRS and CDR2 as YFSETQ. The CDR3 covers 14 residues. Trimming cost V 0 bases and J 5 bases; bases outside gene matches: 4. The DNA for the CDR3 is TGCGCCAGCAGCTTGGACAGGGGGACCCACGAGCAGTACTTC. Protein sequence: CASSLDRGTHEQYF.

This sequence joins TRBV19 and TRBJ2-1, with 7 bases identical to TRBD1. From germline, CDR1 is LNHDA and CDR2 SQIVND (reference sequence). With V trimmed by 3 bases and J by 6 bases, 11 bases remained unmatched. The CDR3 covers 16 residues. CDR3 nucleotide sequence: TGTGCCAGTAGTATCTCACCTTCCTGGACAGGCAATGAGCAGTTCTTC. Residues: CASSISPSWTGNEQFF.

The rearrangement uses TRBV6-6 and TRBJ2-7, with D perhaps matching TRBD2 (5 bases). This CDR3 is 15 amino acids long. Germline assignment: CDR1 MNHNY and CDR2 SVGAGI (reference sequence). V dropped 6 bases and J dropped 7 bases, with 22 bases sitting between them. The CDR3 loop is CASSQIRLTGWEQYF. CDR3 bases: TGTGCCAGCAGCCAAATCCGGCTTACGGGGTGGGAGCAGTACTTC.